Sequencing of this T cell receptor beta chain was carried out in a study of T cell responses to AZD1222 COVID-19 vaccine. The study's findings and limits: Clonal diversity was possibly underestimated, and the donors were mostly white British, with more females. AZD1222 recipients seropositive at baseline numbered only 5 or 6. Dominant at 160-218 and 743-854, vaccine-associated CD4 TCRs also spanned spike.

Both about-4-week and about-12-week second-dose recipients were combined. Sequencing used immunoSEQ multiplex PCR; TCRdb keeps in-frame clones, though not all of them. The table has 85,000 to 95,000 clones, about 89% seen once. This clone was detected once. Antigen unknown. Trimming cost V 4 bases and J 1 base; bases outside gene matches: 14. The CDR3 consists of 19 residues. Germline CDR1 is SGHKS and CDR2 is YYEKEE (reference sequence). J is TRBJ2-1 and V is TRBV5-5; 10 bases align to TRBD2. The material sequenced was peripheral blood, taken 28 days after the second AZD1222 dose. The clonotype comes from an adult who received the AZD1222 COVID-19 vaccine. CDR3 sequence (DNA): TGTGCCAGCAGCCTGGGGAGAGCGGGGGGGAGCCCATCCTACAATGAGCAGTTCTTC. Protein sequence: CASSLGRAGGSPSYNEQFF.